The sample holds many counts of the clone carrying this T cell receptor (beta chain). Library preparation (for TCRbeta) was performed with unique molecular identifiers. One entry per CDR3 protein results from TCRdb running MiXCR on the PCR reads. The table records 200,000 to 300,000 distinct CDR3 sequences, more than 10% of them present only once. The data were obtained in a study of T-cell reconstitution after alpha-beta-depleted transplantation in children. Germline V lookup: CDR1 LGHDT, CDR2 YNNKEL (reference sequence). The CDR3 is 16 residues long. The germline V and J ends were trimmed by 3 bases and 3 bases, with 16 bases remaining between them.

The clonotype comes from a human donor who donated a stem cell graft to a child with acute lymphoblastic leukemia. This rearrangement joins TRBV3-1 to TRBJ2-3; D perhaps matches TRBD1 (5 bases). This material consisted of PBMCs from the stem cell graft donor, taken from the stem cell graft. CDR3: CASSQTVVVGTDTQYF. CDR3 nucleotides: TGTGCCAGCAGCCAGACAGTAGTTGTGGGGACAGATACGCAGTATTTT.